These 2 T cell receptor beta chains were all obtained from the same sample, sequenced in a study of CD8 T cells in ankylosing spondylitis. TCRdb re-analysed the 5' RACE reads in MiXCR, keeping a single row per CDR3 protein. The repertoire holds fewer than 200,000 distinct CDR3 sequences, with just over 9.5% as singletons. The sequenced material came from blood, either unsorted or a sorted T cell fraction (not recorded which). The receptors stem from a female donor with ankylosing spondylitis or in good health (not recorded which).

As regards this clonotype: A much larger clone sits a single nucleotide away, making a read error possible. The V call is TRBV20-1, the J call TRBJ2-1; TRBD2 agrees at 10 bases. The J segment lost 8 bases and the V segment lost 2 bases, leaving 15 bases of the junction unmatched. Germline V gene data show CDR1 as DFQATT and CDR2 as SNEGSKA (reference sequence). This CDR3 has 17 residues. The CDR3 sequence: CSARFYQREGLDDEQFF. The CDR3 nucleotides are TGCAGTGCTAGATTCTACCAGCGGGAGGGCCTGGACGATGAGCAGTTCTTC.

This clonotype was counted at least ten times. The DNA of the CDR3 is TGTGCCAGCAGTTACTCGATTGCCAGAGAAGATGAGCAGTTCTTC. It is translated as CASSYSIAREDEQFF. This chain uses TRBV6-5 with TRBJ2-1, with D unresolved. Between the trimmed V and J ends, which lost 0 bases and 8 bases, there was a span of 14 bases. Looked up from germline, CDR1 is MNHEY and CDR2 is SVGAGI. The CDR3 spans 15 residues.